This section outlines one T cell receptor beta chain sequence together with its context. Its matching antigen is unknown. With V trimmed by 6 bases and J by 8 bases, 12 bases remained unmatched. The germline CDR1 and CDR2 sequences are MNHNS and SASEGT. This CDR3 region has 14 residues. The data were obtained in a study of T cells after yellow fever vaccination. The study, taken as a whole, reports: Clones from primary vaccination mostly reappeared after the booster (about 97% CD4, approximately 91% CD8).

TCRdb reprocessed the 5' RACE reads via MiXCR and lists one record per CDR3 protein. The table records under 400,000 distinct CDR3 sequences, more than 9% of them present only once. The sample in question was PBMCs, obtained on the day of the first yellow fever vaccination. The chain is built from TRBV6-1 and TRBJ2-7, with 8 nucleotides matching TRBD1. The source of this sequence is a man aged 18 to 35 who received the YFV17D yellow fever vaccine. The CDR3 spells CASSPPGQVEQQYF. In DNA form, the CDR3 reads TGTGCCAGCAGCCCTCCGGGACAGGTTGAACAGCAGTACTTC.